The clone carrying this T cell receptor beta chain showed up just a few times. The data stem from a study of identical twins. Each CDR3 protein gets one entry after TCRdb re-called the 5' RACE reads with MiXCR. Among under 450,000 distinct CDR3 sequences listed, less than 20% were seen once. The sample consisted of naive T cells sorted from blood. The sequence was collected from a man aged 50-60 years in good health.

CDR3: CASSQDVAAEQYF. Written as DNA, the CDR3 is TGCGCCAGCAGCCAAGATGTAGCCGCCGAGCAGTACTTC. The chain recombines TRBV4-3 with TRBJ2-7; D not resolved. The germline V gene has CDR1 LGHNA and CDR2 YSLEER. The V end was cut by 0 bases, the J end by 6 bases, with 9 bases between. The CDR3 is made up of 13 amino acids.